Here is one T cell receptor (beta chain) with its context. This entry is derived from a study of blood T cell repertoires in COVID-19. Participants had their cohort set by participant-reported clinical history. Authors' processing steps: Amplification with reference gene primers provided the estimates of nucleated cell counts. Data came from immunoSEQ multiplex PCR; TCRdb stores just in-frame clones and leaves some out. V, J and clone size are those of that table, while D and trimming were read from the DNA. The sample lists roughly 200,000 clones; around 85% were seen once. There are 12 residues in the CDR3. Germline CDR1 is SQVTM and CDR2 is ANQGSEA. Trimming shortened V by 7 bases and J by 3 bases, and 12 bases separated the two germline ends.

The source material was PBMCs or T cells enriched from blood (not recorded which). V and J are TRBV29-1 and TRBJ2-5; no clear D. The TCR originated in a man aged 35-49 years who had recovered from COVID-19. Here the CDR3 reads CSADGGEETQYF. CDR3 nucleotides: TGCAGCGCCGACGGTGGAGAAGAGACCCAGTACTTC.